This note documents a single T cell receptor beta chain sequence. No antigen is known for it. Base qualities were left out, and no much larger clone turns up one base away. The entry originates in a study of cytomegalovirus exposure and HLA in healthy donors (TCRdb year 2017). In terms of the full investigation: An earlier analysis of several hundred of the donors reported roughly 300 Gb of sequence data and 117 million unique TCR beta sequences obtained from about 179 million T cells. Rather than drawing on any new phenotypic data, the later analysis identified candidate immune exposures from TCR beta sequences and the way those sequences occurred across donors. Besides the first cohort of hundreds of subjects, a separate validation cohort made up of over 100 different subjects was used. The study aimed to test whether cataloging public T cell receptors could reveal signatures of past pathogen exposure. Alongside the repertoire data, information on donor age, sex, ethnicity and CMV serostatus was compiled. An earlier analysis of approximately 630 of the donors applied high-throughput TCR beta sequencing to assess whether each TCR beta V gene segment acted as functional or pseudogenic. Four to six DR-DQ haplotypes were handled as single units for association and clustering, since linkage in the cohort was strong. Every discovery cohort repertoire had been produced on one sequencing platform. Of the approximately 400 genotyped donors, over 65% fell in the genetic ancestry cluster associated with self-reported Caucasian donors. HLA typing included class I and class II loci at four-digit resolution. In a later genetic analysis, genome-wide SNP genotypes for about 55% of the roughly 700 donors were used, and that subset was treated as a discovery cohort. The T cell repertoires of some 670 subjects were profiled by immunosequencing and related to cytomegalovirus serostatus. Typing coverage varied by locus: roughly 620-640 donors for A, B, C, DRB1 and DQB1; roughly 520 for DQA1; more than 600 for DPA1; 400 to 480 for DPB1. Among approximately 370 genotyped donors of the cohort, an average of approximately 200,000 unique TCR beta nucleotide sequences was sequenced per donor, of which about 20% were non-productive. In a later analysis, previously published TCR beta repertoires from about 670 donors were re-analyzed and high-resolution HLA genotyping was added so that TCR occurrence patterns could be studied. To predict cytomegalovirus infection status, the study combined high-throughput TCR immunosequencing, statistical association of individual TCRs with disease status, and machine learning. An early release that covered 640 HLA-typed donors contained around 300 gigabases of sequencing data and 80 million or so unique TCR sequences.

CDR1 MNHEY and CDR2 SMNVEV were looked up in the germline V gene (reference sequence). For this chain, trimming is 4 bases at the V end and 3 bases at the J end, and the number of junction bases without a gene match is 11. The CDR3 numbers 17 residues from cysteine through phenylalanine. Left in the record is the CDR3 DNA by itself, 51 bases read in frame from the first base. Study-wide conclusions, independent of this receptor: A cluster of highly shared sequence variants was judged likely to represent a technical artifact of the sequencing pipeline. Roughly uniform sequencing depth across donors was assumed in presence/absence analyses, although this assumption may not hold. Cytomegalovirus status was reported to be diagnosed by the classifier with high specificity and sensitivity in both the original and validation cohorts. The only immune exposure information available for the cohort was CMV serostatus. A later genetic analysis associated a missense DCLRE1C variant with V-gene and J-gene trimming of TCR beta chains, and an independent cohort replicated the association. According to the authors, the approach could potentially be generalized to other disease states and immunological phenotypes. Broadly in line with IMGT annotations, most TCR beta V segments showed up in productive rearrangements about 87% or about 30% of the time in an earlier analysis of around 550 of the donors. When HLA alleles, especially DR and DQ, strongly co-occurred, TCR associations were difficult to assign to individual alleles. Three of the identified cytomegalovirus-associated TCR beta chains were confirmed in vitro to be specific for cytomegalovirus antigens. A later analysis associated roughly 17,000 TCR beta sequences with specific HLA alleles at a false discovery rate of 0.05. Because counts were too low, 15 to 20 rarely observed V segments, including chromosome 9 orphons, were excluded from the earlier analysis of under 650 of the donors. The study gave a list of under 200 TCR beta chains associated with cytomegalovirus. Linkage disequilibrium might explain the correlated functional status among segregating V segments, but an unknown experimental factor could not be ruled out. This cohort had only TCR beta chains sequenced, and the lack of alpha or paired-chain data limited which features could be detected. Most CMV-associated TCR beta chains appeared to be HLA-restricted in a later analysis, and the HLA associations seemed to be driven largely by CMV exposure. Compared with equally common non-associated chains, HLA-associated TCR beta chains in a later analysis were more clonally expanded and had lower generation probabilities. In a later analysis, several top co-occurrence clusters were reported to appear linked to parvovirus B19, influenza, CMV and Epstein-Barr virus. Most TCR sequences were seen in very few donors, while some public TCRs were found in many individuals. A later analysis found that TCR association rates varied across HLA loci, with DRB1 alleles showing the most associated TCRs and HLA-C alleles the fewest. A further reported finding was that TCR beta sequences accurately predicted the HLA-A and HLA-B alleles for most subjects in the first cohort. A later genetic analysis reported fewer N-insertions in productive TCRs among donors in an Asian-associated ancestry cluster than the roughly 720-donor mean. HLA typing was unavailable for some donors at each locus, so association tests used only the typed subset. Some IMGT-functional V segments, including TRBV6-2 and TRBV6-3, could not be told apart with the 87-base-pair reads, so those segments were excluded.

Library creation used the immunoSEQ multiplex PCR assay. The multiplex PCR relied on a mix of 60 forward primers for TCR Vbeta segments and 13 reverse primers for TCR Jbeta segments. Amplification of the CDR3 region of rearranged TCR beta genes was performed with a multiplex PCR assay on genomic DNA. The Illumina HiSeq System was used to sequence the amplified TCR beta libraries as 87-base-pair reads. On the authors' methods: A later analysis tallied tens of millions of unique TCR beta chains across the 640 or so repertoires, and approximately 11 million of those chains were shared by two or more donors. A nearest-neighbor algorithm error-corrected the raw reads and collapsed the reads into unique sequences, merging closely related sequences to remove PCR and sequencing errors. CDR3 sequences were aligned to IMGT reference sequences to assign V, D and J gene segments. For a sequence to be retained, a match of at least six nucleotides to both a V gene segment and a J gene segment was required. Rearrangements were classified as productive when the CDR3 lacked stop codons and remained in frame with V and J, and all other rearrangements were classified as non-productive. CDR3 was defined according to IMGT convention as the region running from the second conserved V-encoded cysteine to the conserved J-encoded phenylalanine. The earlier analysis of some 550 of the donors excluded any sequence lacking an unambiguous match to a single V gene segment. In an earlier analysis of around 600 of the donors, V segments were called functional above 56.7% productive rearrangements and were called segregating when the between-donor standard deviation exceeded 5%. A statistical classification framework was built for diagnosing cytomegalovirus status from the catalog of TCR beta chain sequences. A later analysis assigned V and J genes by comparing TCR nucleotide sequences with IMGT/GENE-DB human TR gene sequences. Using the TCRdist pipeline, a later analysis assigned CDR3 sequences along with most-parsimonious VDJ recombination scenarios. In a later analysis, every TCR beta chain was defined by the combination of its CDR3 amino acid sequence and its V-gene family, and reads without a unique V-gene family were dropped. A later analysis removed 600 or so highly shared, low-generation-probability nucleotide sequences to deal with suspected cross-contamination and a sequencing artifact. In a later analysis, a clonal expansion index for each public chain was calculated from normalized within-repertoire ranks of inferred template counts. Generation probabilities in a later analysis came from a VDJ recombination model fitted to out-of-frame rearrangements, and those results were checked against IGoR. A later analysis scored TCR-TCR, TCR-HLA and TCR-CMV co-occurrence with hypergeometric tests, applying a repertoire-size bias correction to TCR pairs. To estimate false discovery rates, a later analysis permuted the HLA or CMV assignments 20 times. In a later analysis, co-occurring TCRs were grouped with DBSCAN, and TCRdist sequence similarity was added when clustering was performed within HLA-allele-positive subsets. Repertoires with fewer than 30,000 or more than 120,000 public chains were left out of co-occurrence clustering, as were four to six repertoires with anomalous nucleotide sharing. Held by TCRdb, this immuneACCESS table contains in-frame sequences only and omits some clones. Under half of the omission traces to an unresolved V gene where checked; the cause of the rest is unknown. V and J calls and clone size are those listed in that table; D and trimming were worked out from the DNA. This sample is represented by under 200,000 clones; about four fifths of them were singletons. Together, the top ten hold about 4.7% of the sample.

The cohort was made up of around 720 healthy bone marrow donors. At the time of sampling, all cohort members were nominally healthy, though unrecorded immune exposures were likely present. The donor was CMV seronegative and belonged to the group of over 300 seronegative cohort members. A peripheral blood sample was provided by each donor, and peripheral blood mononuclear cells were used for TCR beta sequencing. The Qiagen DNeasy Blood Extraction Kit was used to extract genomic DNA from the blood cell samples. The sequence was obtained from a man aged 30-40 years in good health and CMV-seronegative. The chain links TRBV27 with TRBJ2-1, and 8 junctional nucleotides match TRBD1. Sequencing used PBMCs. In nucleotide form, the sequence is TGTGCCAGCAGTTCCCGCGACAGGGGACACCGCTACAATGAGCAGTTCTTC. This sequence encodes CASSSRDRGHRYNEQFF.